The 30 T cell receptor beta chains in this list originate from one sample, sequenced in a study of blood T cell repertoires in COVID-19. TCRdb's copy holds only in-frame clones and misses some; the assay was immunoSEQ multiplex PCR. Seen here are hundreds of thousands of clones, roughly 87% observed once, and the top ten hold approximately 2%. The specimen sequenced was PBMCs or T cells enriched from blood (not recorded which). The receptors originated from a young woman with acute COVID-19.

CDR3 nucleotide sequence: TGTGCCAGCAGCGTCGGGACTAGCGGAGACTACGAGCAGTACTTC. Encoded protein: CASSVGTSGDYEQYF. The chain is built from TRBV7-6 and TRBJ2-7, with 11 bases aligning to TRBD2. Germline V gene lookup returns CDR1 SGHVS and CDR2 FNYEAQ. Trimming at V came to 5 bases and at J to 3 bases, leaving 6 bases not matched to a gene. This CDR3 is 15 amino acids long.

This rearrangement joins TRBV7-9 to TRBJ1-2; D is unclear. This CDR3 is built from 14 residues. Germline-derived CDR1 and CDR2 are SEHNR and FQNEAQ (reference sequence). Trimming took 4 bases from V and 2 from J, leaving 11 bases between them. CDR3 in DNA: TGTGCCAGCAGCTATCGGGAATGGAACTATGGCTACACCTTC. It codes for CASSYREWNYGYTF.

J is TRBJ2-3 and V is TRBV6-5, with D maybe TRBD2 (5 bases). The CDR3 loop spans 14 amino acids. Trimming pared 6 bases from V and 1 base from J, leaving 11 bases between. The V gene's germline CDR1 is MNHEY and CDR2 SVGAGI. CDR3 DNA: TGTGCCAGCAGAAGACCCGGGGGCACAGATACGCAGTATTTT. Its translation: CASRRPGGTDTQYF.

CDR3 loop: CAGTPDRGHGYTF. CDR3 nucleotide sequence: TGTGCCGGAACCCCGGACAGGGGGCATGGCTACACCTTC. This chain joins TRBV2 and TRBJ1-2; TRBD1 agrees at 11 bases. J was trimmed by 6 bases and V by 11 bases; bases with no gene match: 8. This CDR3 contains 13 residues. CDR1 is SNHLY and CDR2 is FYNNEI in the germline V gene.

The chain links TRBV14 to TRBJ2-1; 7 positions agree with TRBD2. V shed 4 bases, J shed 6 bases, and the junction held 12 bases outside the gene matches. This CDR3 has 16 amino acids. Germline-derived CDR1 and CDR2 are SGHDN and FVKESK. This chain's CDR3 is CASSLHRGLVPNEQFF. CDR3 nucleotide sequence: TGTGCCAGCAGCCTCCATCGCGGACTAGTCCCCAATGAGCAGTTCTTC.

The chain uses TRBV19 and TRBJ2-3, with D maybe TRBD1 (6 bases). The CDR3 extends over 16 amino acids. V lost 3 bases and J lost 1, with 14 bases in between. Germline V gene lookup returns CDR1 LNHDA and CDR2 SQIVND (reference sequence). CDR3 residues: CASSMRRGGGTDTQYF. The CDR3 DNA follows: TGTGCCAGTAGTATGCGCAGGGGTGGGGGCACAGATACGCAGTATTTT.

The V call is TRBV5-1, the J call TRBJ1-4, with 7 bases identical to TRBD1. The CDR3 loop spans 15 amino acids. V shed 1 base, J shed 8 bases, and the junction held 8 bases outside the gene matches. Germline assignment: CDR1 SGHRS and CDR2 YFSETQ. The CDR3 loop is CASSLTGQWREKLFF. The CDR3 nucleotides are TGCGCCAGCAGCTTGACGGGACAGTGGAGGGAAAAACTGTTTTTT.

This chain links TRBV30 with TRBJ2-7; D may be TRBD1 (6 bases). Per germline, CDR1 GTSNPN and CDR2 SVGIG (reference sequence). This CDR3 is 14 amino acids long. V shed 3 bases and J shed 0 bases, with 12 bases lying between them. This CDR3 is CAWRPGAPSYEQYF. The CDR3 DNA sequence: TGTGCCTGGAGGCCAGGGGCCCCCTCCTACGAGCAGTACTTC.

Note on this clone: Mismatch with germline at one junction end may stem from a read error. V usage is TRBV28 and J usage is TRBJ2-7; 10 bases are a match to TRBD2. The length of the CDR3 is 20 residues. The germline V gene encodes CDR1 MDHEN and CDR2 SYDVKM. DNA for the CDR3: TGTGCCAGCACTTTAGACCCGACACCCGGACTAGCGGAGAGAGGGTGGGAGCAGTACTTC. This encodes CASTLDPTPGLAERGWEQYF.

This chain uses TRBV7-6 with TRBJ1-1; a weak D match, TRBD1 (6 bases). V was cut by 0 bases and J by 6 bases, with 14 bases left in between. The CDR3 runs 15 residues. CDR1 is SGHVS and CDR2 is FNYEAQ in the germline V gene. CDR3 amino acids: CASSLAGGPGAEAFF. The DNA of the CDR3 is TGTGCCAGCAGCTTAGCAGGCGGACCAGGGGCTGAAGCTTTCTTT.

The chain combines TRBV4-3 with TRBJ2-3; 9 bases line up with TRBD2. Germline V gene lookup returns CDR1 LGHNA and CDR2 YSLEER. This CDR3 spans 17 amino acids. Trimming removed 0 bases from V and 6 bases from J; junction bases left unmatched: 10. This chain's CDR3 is CASSQDPTSGVGDTQYF. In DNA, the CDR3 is TGCGCCAGCAGCCAAGACCCGACTAGCGGAGTGGGGGATACGCAGTATTTT.

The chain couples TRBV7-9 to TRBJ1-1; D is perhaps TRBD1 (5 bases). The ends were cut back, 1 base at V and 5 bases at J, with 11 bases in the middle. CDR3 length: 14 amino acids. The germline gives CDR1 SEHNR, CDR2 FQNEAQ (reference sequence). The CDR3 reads CASSLGQGRTEAFF. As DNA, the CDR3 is TGTGCCAGCAGCTTAGGGCAGGGTCGTACTGAAGCTTTCTTT.

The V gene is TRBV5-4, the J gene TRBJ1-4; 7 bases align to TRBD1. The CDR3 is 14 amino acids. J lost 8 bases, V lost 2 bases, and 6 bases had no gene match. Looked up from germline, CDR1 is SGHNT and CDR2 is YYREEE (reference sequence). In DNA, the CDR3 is TGTGCCAGCAGCTTAGGGGGCGTTGAGGAAAAACTGTTTTTT. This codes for CASSLGGVEEKLFF.

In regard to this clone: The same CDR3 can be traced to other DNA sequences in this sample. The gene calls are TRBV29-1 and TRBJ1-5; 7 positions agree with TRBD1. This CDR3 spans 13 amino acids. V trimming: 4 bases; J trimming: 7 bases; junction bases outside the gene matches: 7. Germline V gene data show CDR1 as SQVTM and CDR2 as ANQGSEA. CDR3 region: CSVGQGLGQPQHF. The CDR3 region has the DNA TGCAGCGTTGGACAGGGTTTGGGGCAGCCCCAGCATTTT. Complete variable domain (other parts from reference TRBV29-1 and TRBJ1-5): SAVISQKPSRDICQRGTSLTIQCQVDSQVTMMFWYRQQPGQSLTLIATANQGSEATYESGFVIDKFPISRPNLTFSTLTVSNMSPEDSSIYLCSVGQGLGQPQHFGDGTRLSIL.

CDR3 in DNA: TGTGCCAGCAGCCTGGGGGGCGCCCCAGATACGCAGTATTTT. Protein product: CASSLGGAPDTQYF. This chain links TRBV5-5 with TRBJ2-3, with D perhaps given as TRBD1 or TRBD2 (6 bases each). This CDR3 has 14 residues. CDR1 and CDR2 from the germline V gene are SGHKS and YYEKEE (reference sequence). Trimming took off 4 bases at V and 4 bases at J, with 13 bases between the two ends.

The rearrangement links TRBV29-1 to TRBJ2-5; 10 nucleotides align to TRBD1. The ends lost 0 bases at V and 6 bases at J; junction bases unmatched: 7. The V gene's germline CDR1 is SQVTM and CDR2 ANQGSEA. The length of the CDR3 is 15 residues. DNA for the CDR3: TGCAGCGTTGAAGATTCAAGACAGGGGGCTAAGACCCAGTACTTC. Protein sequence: CSVEDSRQGAKTQYF.

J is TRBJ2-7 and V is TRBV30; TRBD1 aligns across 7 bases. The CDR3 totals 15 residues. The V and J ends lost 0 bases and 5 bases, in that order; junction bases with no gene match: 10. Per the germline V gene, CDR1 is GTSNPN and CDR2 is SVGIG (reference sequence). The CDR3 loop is CAWSVGLQGIDEQYF. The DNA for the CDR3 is TGTGCCTGGAGTGTGGGGCTACAGGGGATCGACGAGCAGTACTTC.

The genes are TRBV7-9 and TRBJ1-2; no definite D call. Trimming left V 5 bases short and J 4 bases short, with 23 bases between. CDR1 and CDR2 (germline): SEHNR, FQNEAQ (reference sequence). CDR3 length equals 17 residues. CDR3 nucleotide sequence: TGTGCCAGCAGCCTAAGAGGTGGAACTGAGGCCCGCTATGGCTACACCTTC. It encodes CASSLRGGTEARYGYTF.

The CDR3 DNA sequence: TGTGCCAGCAGTAATAATTCACCCCTCCACTTT. Its translation: CASSNNSPLHF. The chain recombines TRBV5-4 with TRBJ1-6; D uncertain. Trimming removed 5 bases from V and 5 bases from J, with 2 bases in between. The CDR3 runs 11 residues. The germline CDR1 and CDR2 sequences are SGHNT and YYREEE (reference sequence).

The CDR3 loop is CASSPLNRGGGYTF. The CDR3 nucleotides read TGTGCCAGCAGCCCCTTGAACAGGGGAGGAGGCTACACCTTC. The chain uses TRBV3-1 (or the pseudogene TRBV3-2) and TRBJ1-2, with 7 positions matching TRBD1. Germline V lookup: CDR1 LGHDT, CDR2 YNNKEL (reference sequence). This CDR3 has 14 residues. J was trimmed by 8 bases and V by 4 bases; bases with no gene match: 10.

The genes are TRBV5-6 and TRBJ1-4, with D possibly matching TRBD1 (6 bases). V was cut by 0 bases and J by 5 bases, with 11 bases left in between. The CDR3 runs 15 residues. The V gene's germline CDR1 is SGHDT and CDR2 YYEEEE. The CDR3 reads CASSLEGVRNEKLFF. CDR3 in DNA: TGTGCCAGCAGCTTGGAGGGGGTCCGGAATGAAAAACTGTTTTTT.

The CDR3 sequence is CASSLVTSGNVREQYF. Here the CDR3 DNA reads TGTGCCAGCAGTTTGGTGACTAGCGGGAATGTGAGGGAGCAGTACTTC. The chain employs TRBV28 and TRBJ2-7, with 11 nucleotides matching TRBD2. In germline, CDR1 is MDHEN, CDR2 SYDVKM. V lost 3 bases, J lost 7 bases, and 11 bases stayed unmatched. The CDR3 consists of 16 residues. The variable domain in full, with the rest retrieved from reference TRBV28 and TRBJ2-7, is DVKVTQSSRYLVKRTGEKVFLECVQDMDHENMFWYRQDPGLGLRLIYFSYDVKMKEKGDIPEGYSVSREKKERFSLILESASTNQTSMYLCASSLVTSGNVREQYFGPGTRLTVT.

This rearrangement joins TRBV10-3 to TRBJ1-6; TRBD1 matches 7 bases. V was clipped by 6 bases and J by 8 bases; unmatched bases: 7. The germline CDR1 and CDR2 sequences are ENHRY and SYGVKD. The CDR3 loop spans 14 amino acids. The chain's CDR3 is CAIRVTGEDSPLHF. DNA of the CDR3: TGTGCCATCAGAGTAACAGGGGAGGATTCACCCCTCCACTTT.

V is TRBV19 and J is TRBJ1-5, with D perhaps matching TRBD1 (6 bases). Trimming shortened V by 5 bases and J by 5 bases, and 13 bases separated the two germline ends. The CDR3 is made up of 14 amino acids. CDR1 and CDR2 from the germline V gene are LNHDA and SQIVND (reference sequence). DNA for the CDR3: TGTGCCAGTAGTGACAGTGCAGGGGATCAGCCCCAGCATTTT. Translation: CASSDSAGDQPQHF.

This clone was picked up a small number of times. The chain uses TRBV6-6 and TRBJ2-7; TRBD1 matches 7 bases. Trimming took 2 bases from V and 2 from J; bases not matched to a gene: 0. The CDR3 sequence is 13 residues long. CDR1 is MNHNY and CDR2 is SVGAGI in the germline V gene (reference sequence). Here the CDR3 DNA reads TGTGCCAGCAGTTACAGGGGGCCCTACGAGCAGTACTTC. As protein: CASSYRGPYEQYF.

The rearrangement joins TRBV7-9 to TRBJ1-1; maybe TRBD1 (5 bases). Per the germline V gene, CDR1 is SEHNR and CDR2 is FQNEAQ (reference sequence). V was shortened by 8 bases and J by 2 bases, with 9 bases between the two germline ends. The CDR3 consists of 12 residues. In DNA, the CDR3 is TGTGCCAGCCGGCAGGGAAACACTGAAGCTTTCTTT. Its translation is CASRQGNTEAFF.

The CDR3 loop reads CASSIQARGSYEQYF. CDR3 DNA: TGTGCCAGTAGTATTCAGGCCAGGGGATCCTACGAGCAGTACTTC. This chain uses TRBV19 with TRBJ2-7, with a weak D call TRBD1 (6 bases). Germline assignment: CDR1 LNHDA and CDR2 SQIVND (reference sequence). Trimming shortened V by 3 bases and J by 1 base, and 13 bases separated the two germline ends. CDR3 length: 15 amino acids.

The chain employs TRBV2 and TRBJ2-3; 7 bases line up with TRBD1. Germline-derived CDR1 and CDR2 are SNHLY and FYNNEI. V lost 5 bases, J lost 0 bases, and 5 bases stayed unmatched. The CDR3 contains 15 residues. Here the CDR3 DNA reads TGTGCCAGCAGTTCTGGGACAGCTAGCACAGATACGCAGTATTTT. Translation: CASSSGTASTDTQYF.

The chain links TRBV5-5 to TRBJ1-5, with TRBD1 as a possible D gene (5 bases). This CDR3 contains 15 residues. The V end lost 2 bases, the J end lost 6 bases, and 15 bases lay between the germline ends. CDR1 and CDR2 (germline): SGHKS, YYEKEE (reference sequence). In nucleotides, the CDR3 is TGTGCCAGCAGCTTCGGGGGAGGACGAAGTCAGCCCCAGCATTTT. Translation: CASSFGGGRSQPQHF.

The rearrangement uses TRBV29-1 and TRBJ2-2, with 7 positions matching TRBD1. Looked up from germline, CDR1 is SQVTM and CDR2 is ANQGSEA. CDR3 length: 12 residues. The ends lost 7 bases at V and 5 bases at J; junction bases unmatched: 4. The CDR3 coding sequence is TGCAGCGGACAGGGTTTGACCGGGGAGCTGTTTTTT. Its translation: CSGQGLTGELFF.